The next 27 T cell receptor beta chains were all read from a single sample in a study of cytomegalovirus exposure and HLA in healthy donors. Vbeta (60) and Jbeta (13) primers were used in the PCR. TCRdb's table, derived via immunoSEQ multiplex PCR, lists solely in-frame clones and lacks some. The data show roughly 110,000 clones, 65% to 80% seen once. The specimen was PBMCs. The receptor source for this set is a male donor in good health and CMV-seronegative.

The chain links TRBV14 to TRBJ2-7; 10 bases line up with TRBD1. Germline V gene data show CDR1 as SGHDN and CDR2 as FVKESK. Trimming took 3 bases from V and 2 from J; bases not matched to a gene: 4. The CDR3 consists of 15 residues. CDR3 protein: CASSHGDRGTYEQYF. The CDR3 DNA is TGTGCCAGCAGCCACGGGGACAGGGGAACCTACGAGCAGTACTTC.

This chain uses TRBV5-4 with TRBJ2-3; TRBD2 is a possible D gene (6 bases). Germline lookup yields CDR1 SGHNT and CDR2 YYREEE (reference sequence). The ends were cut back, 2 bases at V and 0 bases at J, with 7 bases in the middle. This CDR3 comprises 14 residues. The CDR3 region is CASSFAGSTDTQYF. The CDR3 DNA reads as TGTGCCAGCAGCTTTGCGGGAAGCACAGATACGCAGTATTTT.

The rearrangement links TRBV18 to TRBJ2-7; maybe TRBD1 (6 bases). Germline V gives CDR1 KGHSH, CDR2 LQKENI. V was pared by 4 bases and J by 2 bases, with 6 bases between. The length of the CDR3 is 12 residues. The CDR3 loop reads CASSRTAYEQYF. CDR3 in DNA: TGTGCCAGCTCACGGACAGCCTACGAGCAGTACTTC.

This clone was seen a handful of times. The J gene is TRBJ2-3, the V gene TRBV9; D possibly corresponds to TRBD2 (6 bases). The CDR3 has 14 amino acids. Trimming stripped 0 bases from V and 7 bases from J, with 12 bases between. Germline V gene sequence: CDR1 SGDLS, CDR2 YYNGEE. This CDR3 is CASSVDGGLNTQYF. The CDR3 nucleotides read TGTGCCAGCAGCGTAGACGGAGGGCTTAATACGCAGTATTTT.

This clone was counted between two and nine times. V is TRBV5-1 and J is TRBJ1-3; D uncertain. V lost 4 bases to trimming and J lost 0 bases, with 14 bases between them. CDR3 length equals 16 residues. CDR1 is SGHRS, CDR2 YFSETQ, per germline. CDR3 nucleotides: TGCGCCAGCAGCCCCAGTACCGGGAGCTCTGGAAACACCATATATTTT. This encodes CASSPSTGSSGNTIYF.

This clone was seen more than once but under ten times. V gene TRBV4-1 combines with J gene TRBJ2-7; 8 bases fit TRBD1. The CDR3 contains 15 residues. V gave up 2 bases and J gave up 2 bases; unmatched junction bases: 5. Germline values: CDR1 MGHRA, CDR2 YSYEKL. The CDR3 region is CASSQRTGPTYEQYF. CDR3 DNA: TGCGCCAGCAGCCAACGGACAGGGCCCACCTACGAGCAGTACTTC.

The CDR3 nucleotides are TGTGCCAGCAGCTTTGGGGGGGTCGCTGAAGCTTTCTTT. Its protein is CASSFGGVAEAFF. The chain is built from TRBV7-2 and TRBJ1-1; D is possibly TRBD1 (5 bases). Germline assignment: CDR1 SGHTA and CDR2 FQGNSA. V was pared by 3 bases and J by 6 bases, with 11 bases between. This CDR3 comprises 13 residues.

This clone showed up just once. The CDR3 here is CASSLGRLNEQYF. The CDR3 bases are TGTGCCAGCAGTTTAGGTAGACTAAACGAGCAGTACTTC. The chain recombines TRBV27 with TRBJ2-7; the D gene is possibly TRBD2 (5 bases). Germline values: CDR1 MNHEY, CDR2 SMNVEV (reference sequence). Trimming shortened V by 2 bases and J by 5 bases, and 10 bases separated the two germline ends. The CDR3 sequence is 13 residues long.

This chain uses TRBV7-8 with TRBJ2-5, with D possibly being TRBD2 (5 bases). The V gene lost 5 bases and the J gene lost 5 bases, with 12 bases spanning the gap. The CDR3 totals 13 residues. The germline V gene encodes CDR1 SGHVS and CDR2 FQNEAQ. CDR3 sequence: CASSLGVGETQYF. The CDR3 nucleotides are TGTGCCAGCAGCCTCGGGGTTGGGGAGACCCAGTACTTC.

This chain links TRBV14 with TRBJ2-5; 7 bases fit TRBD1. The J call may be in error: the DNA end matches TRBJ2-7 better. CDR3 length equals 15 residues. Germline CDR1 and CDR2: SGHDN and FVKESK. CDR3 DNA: TGTGCCAGCAGCCAATTAGGGACAGCTCTATACGAGCAGTACTTC. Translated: CASSQLGTALYEQYF.

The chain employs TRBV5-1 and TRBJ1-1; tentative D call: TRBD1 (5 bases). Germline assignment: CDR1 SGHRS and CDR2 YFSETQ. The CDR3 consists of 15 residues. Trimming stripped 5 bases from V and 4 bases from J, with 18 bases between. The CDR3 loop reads CASSPAGRGGTEAFF. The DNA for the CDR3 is TGCGCCAGCAGTCCCGCGGGGCGGGGGGGCACTGAAGCTTTCTTT.

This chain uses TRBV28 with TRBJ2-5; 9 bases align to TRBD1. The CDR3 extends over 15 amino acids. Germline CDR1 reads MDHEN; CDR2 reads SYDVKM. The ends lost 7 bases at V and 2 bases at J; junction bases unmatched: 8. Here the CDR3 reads CASNNAGTGQETQYF. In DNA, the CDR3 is TGTGCCAGCAACAACGCAGGGACAGGGCAAGAGACCCAGTACTTC. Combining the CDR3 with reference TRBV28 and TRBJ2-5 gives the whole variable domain DVKVTQSSRYLVKRTGEKVFLECVQDMDHENMFWYRQDPGLGLRLIYFSYDVKMKEKGDIPEGYSVSREKKERFSLILESASTNQTSMYLCASNNAGTGQETQYFGPGTRLLVL.

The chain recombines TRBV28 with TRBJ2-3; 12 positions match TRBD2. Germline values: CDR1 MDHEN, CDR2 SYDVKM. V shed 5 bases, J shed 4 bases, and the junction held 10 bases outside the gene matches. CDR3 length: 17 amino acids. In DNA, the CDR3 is TGTGCCAGCAGTCTTGGTCTAGCGGGAGGGCCAGCAGATACGCAGTATTTT. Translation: CASSLGLAGGPADTQYF. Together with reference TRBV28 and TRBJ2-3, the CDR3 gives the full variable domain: DVKVTQSSRYLVKRTGEKVFLECVQDMDHENMFWYRQDPGLGLRLIYFSYDVKMKEKGDIPEGYSVSREKKERFSLILESASTNQTSMYLCASSLGLAGGPADTQYFGPGTRLTVL.

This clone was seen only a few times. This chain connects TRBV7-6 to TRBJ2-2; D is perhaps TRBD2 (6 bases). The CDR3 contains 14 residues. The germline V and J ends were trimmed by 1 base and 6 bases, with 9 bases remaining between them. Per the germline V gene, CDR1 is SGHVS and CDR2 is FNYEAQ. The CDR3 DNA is TGTGCCAGCAGCTTAGTAGGGGAGGCCGGGGAGCTGTTTTTT. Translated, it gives CASSLVGEAGELFF.

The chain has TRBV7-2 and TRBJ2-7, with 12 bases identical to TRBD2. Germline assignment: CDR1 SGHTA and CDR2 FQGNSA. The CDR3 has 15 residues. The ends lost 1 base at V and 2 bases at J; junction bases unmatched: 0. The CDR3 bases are TGTGCCAGCAGCTTAGGGACTAGCGGGACCTACGAGCAGTACTTC. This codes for CASSLGTSGTYEQYF. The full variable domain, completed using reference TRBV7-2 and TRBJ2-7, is GAGVSQSPSNKVTEKGKDVELRCDPISGHTALYWYRQSLGQGLEFLIYFQGNSAPDKSGLPSDRFSAERTGGSVSTLTIQRTQQEDSAVYLCASSLGTSGTYEQYFGPGTRLTVT.

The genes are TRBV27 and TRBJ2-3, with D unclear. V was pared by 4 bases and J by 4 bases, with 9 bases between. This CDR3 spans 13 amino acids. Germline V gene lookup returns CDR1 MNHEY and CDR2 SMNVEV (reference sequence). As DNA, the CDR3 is TGTGCCAGCAGTTCAACCTTAGCAGATACGCAGTATTTT. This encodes CASSSTLADTQYF.

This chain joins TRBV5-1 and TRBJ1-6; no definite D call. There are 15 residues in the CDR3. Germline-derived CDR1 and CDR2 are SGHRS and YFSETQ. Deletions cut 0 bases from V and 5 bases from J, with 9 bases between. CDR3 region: CASSLAAENNSPLHF. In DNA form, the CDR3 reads TGCGCCAGCAGCTTGGCCGCTGAGAATAATTCACCCCTCCACTTT. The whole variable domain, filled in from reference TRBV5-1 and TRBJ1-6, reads KAGVTQTPRYLIKTRGQQVTLSCSPISGHRSVSWYQQTPGQGLQFLFEYFSETQRNKGNFPGRFSGRQFSNSRSEMNVSTLELGDSALYLCASSLAAENNSPLHFGNGTRLTVT.

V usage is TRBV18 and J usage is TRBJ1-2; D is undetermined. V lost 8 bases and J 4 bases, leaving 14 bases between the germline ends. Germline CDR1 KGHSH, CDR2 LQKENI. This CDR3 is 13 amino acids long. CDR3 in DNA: TGTGCCAGCGCAAGTCAAGAACTCTATGGCTACACCTTC. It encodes CASASQELYGYTF.

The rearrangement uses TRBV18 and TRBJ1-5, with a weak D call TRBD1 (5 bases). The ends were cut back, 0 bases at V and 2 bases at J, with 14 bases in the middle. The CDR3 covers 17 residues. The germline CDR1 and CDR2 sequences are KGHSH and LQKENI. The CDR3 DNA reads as TGTGCCAGCTCACCACCGGGGCCTAGGGGTGGCAATCAGCCCCAGCATTTT. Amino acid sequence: CASSPPGPRGGNQPQHF.

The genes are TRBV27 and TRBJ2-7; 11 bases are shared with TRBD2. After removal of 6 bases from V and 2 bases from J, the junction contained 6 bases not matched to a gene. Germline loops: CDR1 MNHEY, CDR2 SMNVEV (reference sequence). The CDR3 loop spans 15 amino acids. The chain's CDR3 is CASSSGTSGPYEQYF. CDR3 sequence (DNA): TGTGCCAGCAGCTCGGGGACTAGCGGACCCTACGAGCAGTACTTC.

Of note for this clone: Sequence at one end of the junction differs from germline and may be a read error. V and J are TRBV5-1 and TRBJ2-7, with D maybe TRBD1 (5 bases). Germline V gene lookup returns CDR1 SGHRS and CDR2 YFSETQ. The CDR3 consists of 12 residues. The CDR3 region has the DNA TGCGCCAGCAGCCAGGGTGAGACGCCAACAAACTTC. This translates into CASSQGETPTNF. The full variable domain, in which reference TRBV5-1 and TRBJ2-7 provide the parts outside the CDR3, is KAGVTQTPRYLIKTRGQQVTLSCSPISGHRSVSWYQQTPGQGLQFLFEYFSETQRNKGNFPGRFSGRQFSNSRSEMNVSTLELGDSALYLCASSQGETPTNFGPGTRLTVT.

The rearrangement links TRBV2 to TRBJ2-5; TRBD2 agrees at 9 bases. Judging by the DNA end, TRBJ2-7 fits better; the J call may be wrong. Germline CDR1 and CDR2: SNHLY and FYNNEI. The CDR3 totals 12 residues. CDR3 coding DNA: TGTGCCAGCTTAGCGGGAGTCTACGAGCAGTACTTC. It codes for CASLAGVYEQYF.

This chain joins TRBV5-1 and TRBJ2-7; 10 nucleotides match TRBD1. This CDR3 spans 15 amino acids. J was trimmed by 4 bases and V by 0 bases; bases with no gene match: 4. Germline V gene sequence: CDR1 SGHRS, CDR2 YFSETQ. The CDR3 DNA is TGCGCCAGCAGCTTGGGCGGGACAGGGGAATACGAGCAGTACTTC. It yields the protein CASSLGGTGEYEQYF.

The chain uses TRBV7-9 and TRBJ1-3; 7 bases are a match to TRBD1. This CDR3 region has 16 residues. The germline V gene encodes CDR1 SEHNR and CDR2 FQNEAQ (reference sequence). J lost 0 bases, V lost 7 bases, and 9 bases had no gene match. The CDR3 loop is CASTTPGGNSGNTIYF. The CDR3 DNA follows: TGTGCCAGCACCACACCAGGGGGTAACTCTGGAAACACCATATATTTT.

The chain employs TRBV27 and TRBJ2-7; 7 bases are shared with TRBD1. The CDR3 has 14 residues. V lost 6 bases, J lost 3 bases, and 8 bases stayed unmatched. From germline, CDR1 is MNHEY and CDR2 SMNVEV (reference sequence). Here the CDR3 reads CASRQDRLHYEQYF. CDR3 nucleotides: TGTGCCAGCAGACAGGACAGGCTCCACTACGAGCAGTACTTC.

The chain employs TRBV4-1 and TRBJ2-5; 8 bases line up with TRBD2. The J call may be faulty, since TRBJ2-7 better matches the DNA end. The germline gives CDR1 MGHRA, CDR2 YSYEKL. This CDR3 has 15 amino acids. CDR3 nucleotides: TGCGCCAGCAGCCAAACTAGCGGACTCTCCTACGAGCAGTACTTC. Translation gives CASSQTSGLSYEQYF.

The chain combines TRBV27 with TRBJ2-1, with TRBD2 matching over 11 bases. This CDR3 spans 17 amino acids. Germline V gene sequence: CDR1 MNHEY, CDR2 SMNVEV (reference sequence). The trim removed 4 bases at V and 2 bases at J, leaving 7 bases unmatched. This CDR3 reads CASSSSLAGVTYNEQFF. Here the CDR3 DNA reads TGTGCCAGCAGTTCCTCACTAGCGGGAGTAACCTACAATGAGCAGTTCTTC.